The T cell receptor (beta chain) described here comes from a study of cytomegalovirus exposure and HLA in healthy donors. Looking at the study overall: The 100 to 150 validation repertoires were reported in a later analysis to have been generated on the same platform as the approximately 700 first-cohort repertoires.

The assay was immunoSEQ multiplex PCR, and TCRdb's table has in-frame clones only and misses some. The sample has 150,000 to 200,000 clones; about 90% are singletons. Trimming stripped 0 bases from V and 3 bases from J, with 6 bases between. Germline V gives CDR1 GTSNPN, CDR2 SVGIG (reference sequence). The CDR3 has 12 residues. Findings and limits, study-wide: Most TCR sequences were seen very rarely across donors, but some public TCRs occurred in many. In vitro confirmation showed three CMV-associated chains to be CMV antigen specific.

Regarding this clone: Its antigen is not identified. At the DNA level, this CDR3 is encoded by other sequences in the same sample as well.

The chain uses TRBV30 and TRBJ2-7, with D maybe TRBD2 (5 bases). The TCR originated in a woman between 18 and 29 years old in good health and CMV-seropositive. Input material: PBMCs. The CDR3 region is CAWSVRDYEQYF. The CDR3 region has the DNA TGTGCCTGGAGTGTACGGGACTACGAGCAGTACTTC.